This T cell receptor (beta chain) was recorded in a study of CDR3 diversity in severe acne. TCRdb fed the PCR reads into MiXCR, producing one record per CDR3 protein. Here the sample spans 84,000 or so distinct CDR3 sequences, over 45% being singletons. V shed 2 bases and J 4 bases; nucleotides not matched to a gene: 5. The CDR3 spans 14 residues. The V gene's germline CDR1 is SGHKS and CDR2 YYEKEE (reference sequence). The specimen sequenced was blood. V is TRBV5-5 and J is TRBJ1-2, with 7 bases identical to TRBD1. This receptor was taken from a male donor in good health, serving as a control. The chain's CDR3 is CASSLGGQRYGYTF. CDR3 coding DNA: TGTGCCAGCAGCTTAGGGGGCCAGCGCTATGGCTACACCTTC.